This TCR beta chain was sequenced during a study of blood T cell repertoires in COVID-19. Study details: The study drew acute and convalescent COVID-19 samples from the United States, Italy and Spain. T cells, B-cell-depleted T cells, or PBMCs provided the cDNA or gDNA that served as material.

The CDR3 has 12 residues. The germline gives CDR1 MNHEY, CDR2 SVGAGI. Between the trimmed V and J ends, which lost 6 bases and 10 bases, there was a span of 14 bases. Source study methods: Reference gene primers were amplified, and this amplification served to estimate nucleated cell counts. Measured with immunoSEQ multiplex PCR; TCRdb has only the in-frame clones, and not every one. V and J calls and clone size are as listed in that table; D and trimming were resolved from the DNA. The sample carries 60,000 to 65,000 clones, around 80% recorded once. The sequencing sample was made of peripheral blood. The source is a woman aged 60-75 years with acute or convalescent COVID-19. The chain is built from TRBV6-5 and TRBJ2-3; weak D call: TRBD2 (6 bases). CDR3 DNA sequence: TGTGCCAGCAGGGACTACCCTAGACCGCAGTATTTT. Translating it yields CASRDYPRPQYF.